The subject of this entry is one T cell receptor beta chain. Its antigen remains unidentified. Primers included in the PCR were 60 Vbeta and 13 Jbeta primers. Sequenced by immunoSEQ multiplex PCR; TCRdb stores in-frame clones only, minus some. The profile shows 90,000 or so clones, about 80% of them singletons. These data are taken from a study of cytomegalovirus exposure and HLA in healthy donors. Nominal health characterized the donors when sampled, though unrecorded immune exposures were likely. The CDR3 runs 21 residues. V dropped 0 bases and J dropped 0; count of bases not matched to a gene: 12. The germline CDR1 and CDR2 sequences are SGHRS and YFSETQ. Study observations and caveats: Analysis was performed later, and it showed HLA-associated TCR beta chains to be more clonally expanded than equally common others. A later analysis found most CMV-associated TCR beta chains apparently HLA-restricted. In a later analysis, at a false discovery rate of 0.05, 16,951 TCR beta sequences matched HLA alleles.

Sample: PBMCs. The TCR originated in a man between 50 and 59 years old in good health and CMV-seropositive. The chain uses TRBV5-1 and TRBJ2-1; 13 positions match TRBD2. The CDR3 DNA reads as TGCGCCAGCAGCTTGGCCGGATCTAGACTAGCGGGAGGTAGCTCCTACAATGAGCAGTTCTTC. This codes for CASSLAGSRLAGGSSYNEQFF.